The present T cell receptor beta chain was sequenced within a study of siplizumab effects on memory and regulatory T cells. Concerning this clone: What it recognizes is unknown.

General study findings and limits: The average Treg-derived proportion among mappable alloreactive CD4+ clones was 65% to 80% with siplizumab versus 25% to 30% in controls.

The J segment lost 8 bases and the V segment lost 1 base, leaving 3 bases of the junction unmatched. Germline lookup yields CDR1 SEHNR and CDR2 FQNEAQ (reference sequence). The CDR3 spans 14 residues. Using immunoSEQ multiplex PCR, the repertoire was profiled, and TCRdb retains in-frame clones only, with some absent. The sample has tens of thousands of clones, 95% to 97% seen once. What was sequenced was naive CD4+ T cells sorted from blood. This clonotype was obtained from a human donor in good health. This sequence joins TRBV7-9 and TRBJ2-1; 9 bases map to TRBD2. The CDR3 sequence: CASSLGLAADEQFF. The CDR3 coding sequence is TGTGCCAGCAGCTTAGGACTAGCGGCGGATGAGCAGTTCTTC.